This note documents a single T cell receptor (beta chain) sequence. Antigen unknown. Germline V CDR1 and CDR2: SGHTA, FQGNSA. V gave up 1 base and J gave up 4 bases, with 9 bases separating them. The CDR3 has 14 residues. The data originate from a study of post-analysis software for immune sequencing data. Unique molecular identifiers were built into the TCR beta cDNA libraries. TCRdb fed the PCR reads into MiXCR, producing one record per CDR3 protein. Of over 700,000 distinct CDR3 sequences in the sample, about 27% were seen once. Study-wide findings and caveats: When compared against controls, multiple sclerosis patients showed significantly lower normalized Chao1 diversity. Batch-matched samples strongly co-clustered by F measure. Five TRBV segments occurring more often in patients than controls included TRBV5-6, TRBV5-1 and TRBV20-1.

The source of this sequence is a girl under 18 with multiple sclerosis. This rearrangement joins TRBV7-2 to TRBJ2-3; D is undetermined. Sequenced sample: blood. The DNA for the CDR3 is TGTGCCAGCAGCTTAGATTCGTATTCAGATACGCAGTATTTT. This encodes CASSLDSYSDTQYF.